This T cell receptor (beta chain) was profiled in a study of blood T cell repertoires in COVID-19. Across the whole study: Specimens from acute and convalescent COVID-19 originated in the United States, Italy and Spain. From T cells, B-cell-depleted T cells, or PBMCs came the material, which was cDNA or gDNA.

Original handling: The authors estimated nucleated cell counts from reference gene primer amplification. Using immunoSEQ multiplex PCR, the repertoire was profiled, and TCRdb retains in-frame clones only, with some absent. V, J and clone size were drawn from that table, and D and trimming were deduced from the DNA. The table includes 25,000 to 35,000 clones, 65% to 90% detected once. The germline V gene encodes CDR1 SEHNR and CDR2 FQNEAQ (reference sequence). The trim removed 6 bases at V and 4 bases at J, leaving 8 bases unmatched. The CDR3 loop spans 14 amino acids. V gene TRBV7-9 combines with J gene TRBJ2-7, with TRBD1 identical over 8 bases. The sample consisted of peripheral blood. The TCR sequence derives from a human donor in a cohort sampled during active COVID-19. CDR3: CASSPGQVVYEQYF. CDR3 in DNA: TGTGCCAGCAGTCCGGGACAGGTAGTTTACGAGCAGTACTTC.